The T cell receptor (beta chain) described here comes from a study of monozygotic twins with inflammatory bowel disease. TCRdb re-called the 5' RACE reads and catalogs CDR3 proteins one per entry, DNA excluded. The specimen's table records some 170,000 distinct CDR3 sequences. Germline V gene sequence: CDR1 KGHSH, CDR2 LQKENI. This CDR3 region has 14 residues. The chain uses TRBV18 and TRBJ1-1; TCRdb returns TRBD1, unconfirmable since there is no DNA. This clonotype originated in a human donor with ulcerative colitis or Crohn's disease, or a healthy co-twin of an affected twin (not recorded which). The sample comprised blood. CDR3 sequence reads: CASSPDRGGTEAFF.